This record covers a single TCR beta chain. Its antigen specificity is not known. No clone much larger than this one lies a single base away; base qualities are absent. The protocol used for the library was the immunoSEQ multiplex PCR assay. Entries here come from immuneACCESS through TCRdb and include only in-frame sequences with V and J called. Some clones fail to appear in such tables; in the studies checked, an unresolved V gene covers under half of the shortfall, and the cause of the remainder is unknown. The sample records around 30,000 clones, approximately 90% of which are singletons. 3.5% to 4% of the sample comes from the top ten. Taken from cysteine to phenylalanine, the CDR3 has 14 residues. The DNA shown is the 42-base CDR3, in frame from base 1. The germline V gene gives CDR1 as SGHRS and CDR2 as YFSETQ. At the junction V is shortened by 4 bases and J by 2 bases, with 12 bases in between.

This record comes from a study of chemoradiotherapy in HPV16-positive cancers (dated by TCRdb to between 2021 and 2023). As for the study more broadly: Using functional T-cell assays on cells from a couple of HPV16-positive patients, the researchers defined candidate HPV-specific T-cell clones and common TCR motifs. The study asked whether T-cell immunity to the HPV oncoproteins E6 and E7 changes during chemoradiotherapy and whether this immunity affects survival. Next, the candidate HPV-specific TCRs and motifs were followed in TCR repertoires from around 90 patients with HPV-related cancers. What the work shows at the level of the full study, not this receptor alone: The survival association was reported for HPV16-positive patients, and the functional definition of HPV-specific T cells was derived from only a couple of HPV16-positive patients. Improved recurrence-free survival in HPV16-positive patients was associated with expansion of HPV-responsive T cells during chemoradiotherapy. Expansion of candidate HPV-specific clones and E7-related TCR motifs was observed in the tumor microenvironment during treatment, whereas no such expansion was observed for non-HPV-specific T cells.

Repertoires were sampled multiple times during chemoradiotherapy, which allowed clonal expansion in the tumor microenvironment to be followed. This sequence originates from a human donor with HPV-associated anogenital cancer. In this chain, TRBV5-1 is recombined with TRBJ1-2; the D gene assignment is ambiguous. Sequenced here: blood, sampled from a patient who underwent chemoradiotherapy. Read as DNA, the sequence is TGCGCCAGCAGCCCGGAGGGCATCAACTATGGCTACACCTTC. Translated, it gives CASSPEGINYGYTF.